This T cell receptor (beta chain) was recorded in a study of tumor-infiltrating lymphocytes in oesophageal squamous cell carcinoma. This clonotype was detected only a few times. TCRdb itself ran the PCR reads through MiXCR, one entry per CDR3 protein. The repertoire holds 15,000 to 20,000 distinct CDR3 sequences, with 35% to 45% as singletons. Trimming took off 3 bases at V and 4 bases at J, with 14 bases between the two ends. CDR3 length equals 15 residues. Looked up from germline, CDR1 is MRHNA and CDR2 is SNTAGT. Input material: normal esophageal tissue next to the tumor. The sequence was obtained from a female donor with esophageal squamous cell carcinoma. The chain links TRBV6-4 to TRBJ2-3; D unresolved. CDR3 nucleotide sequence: TGTGCCAGCAGTGATGGCTTGTCGAGCTCAGATACGCAGTATTTT. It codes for CASSDGLSSSDTQYF.